This entry features one TCR beta chain sequence. This CDR3 comprises 16 residues. Germline loops: CDR1 MGHRA, CDR2 YSYEKL. V lost 4 bases and J lost 3; bases outside the gene matches: 8. The data were taken from a study of shared clonotypes between healthy human individuals. Repertoires were generated with immunoSEQ multiplex PCR, while TCRdb's copy carries only in-frame clones and drops some. The sample includes about 2.3 million clones, approximately 93% of them seen just once. Sequencing used naive CD4+ T cells from PBMCs. Subset indicated: CD45RA+ positively selected. The genes are TRBV4-1 and TRBJ2-7; TRBD1 aligns across 11 bases. This TCR was sampled from a man aged 18 to 35 in good health. Some clones in this sample may be carry-over from other donors' samples. CDR3 amino acids: CASSRITGTGGYEQYF. CDR3 sequence (DNA): TGCGCCAGCAGCCGCATTACCGGGACAGGGGGCTACGAGCAGTACTTC.